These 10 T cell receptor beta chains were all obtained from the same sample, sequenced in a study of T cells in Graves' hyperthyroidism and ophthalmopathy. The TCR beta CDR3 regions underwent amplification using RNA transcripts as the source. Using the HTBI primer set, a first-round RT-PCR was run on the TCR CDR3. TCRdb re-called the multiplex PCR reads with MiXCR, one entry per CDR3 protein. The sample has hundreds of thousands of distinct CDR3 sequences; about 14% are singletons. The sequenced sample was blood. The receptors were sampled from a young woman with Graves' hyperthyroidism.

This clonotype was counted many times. The CDR3 nucleotides read TGTGCTTCCCAAGGCTGGGGGGCATACAATGAGCAGTTCTTC. This translates into CASQGWGAYNEQFF. The V and J genes are TRBV30 and TRBJ2-1, with D perhaps assigned TRBD1 or TRBD2 (6 bases each). CDR1 and CDR2 (germline): GTSNPN, SVGIG (reference sequence). The length of the CDR3 is 14 residues.

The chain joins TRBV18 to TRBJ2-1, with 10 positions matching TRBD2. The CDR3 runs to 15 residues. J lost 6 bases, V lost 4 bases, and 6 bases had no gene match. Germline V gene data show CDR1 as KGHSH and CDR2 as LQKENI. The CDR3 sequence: CASSQWTSGFNEQFF. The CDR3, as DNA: TGTGCCAGCTCACAATGGACTAGCGGTTTCAATGAGCAGTTCTTC. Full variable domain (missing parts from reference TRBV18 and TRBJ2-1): NAGVMQNPRHLVRRRGQEARLRCSPMKGHSHVYWYRQLPEEGLKFMVYLQKENIIDESGMPKERFSAEFPKEGPSILRIQQVVRGDSAAYFCASSQWTSGFNEQFFGPGTRLTVL.

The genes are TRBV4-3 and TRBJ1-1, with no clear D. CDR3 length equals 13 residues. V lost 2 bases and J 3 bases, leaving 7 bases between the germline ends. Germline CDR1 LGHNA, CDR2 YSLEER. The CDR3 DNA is TGCGCCAGCAGCCAAAAGGCCTACACTGAAGCTTTCTTT. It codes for CASSQKAYTEAFF.

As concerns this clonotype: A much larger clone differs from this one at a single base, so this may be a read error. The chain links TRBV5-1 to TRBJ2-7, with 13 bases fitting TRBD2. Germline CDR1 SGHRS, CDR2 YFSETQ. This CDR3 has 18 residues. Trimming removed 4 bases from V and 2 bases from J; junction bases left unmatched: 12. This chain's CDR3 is CASSPGLAGASRAYEQYF. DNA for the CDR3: TGCGCCAGCAGCCCCGGACTAGCGGGAGCCTCCCGAGCCTACGAGCAGTACTTC.

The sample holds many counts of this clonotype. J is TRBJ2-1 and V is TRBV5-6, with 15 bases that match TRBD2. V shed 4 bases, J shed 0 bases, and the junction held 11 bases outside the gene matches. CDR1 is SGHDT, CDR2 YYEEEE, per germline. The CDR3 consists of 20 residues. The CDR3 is CASSRRTSGRAGHSYNEQFF. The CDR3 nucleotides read TGTGCCAGCAGCCGCCGGACTAGCGGGAGGGCCGGTCACTCCTACAATGAGCAGTTCTTC.

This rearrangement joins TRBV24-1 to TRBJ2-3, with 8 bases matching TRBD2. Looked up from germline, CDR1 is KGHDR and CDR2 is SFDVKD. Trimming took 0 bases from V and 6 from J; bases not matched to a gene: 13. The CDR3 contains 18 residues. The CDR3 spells CATSDLQSGLEALDTQYF. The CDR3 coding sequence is TGTGCCACCAGTGATTTGCAATCGGGACTAGAGGCCCTGGATACGCAGTATTTT.

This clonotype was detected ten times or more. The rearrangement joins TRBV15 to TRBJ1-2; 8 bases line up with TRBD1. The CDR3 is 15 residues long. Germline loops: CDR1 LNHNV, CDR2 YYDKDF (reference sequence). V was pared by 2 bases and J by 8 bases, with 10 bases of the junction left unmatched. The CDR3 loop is CATSRTDRELHGYTF. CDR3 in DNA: TGTGCCACCAGCAGAACGGACAGGGAGCTTCACGGCTACACCTTC.

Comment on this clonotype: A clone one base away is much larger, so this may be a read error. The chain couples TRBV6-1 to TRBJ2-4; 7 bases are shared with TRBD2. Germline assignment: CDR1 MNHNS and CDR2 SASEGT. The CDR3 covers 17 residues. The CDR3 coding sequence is TGTGCTCAGAGCCGCTTAGGTGCGGGAGCTTCAGCAAACATTCAGTACTTC. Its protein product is CAQSRLGAGASANIQYF.

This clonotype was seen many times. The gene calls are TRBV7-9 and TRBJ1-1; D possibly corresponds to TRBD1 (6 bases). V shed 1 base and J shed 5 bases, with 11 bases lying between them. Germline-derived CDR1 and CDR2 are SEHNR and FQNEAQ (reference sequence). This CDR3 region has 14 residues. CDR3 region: CASSLVQGGTEAFF. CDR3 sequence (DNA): TGTGCCAGCAGCTTAGTACAGGGAGGAACTGAAGCTTTCTTT.

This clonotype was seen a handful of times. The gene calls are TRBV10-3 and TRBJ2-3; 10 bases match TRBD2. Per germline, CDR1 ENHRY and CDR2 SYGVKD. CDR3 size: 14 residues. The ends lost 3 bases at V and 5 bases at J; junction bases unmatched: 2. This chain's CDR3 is CAISDLAGEDTQYF. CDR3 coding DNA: TGTGCCATCAGTGACCTAGCGGGAGAAGATACGCAGTATTTT.